The 11 T cell receptor beta chains presented below share a single source sample, sequenced in a study of blood T cells in healthy people across ages. Combining a sample-barcoded 5' primer with a J-beta primer mix, a second PCR ran for roughly 7 to 12 cycles. One entry per CDR3 protein, called by TCRdb with MiXCR from the 5' RACE reads. The sample consists of fewer than 1.5 million distinct CDR3 sequences, roughly 45% of them appearing once. The specimen sequenced was blood. The receptors stem from a woman aged 18-30 years in good health.

This clonotype appeared once. The chain links TRBV10-3 to TRBJ1-3; D is uncertain. Germline V gene sequence: CDR1 ENHRY, CDR2 SYGVKD. The CDR3 is made up of 14 amino acids. V shed 5 bases and J shed 4 bases, with 12 bases lying between them. Here the CDR3 DNA reads TGTGCCATCAGTAGCCCCACCCAGGGAAACACCATATATTTT. It encodes CAISSPTQGNTIYF.

With respect to this clonotype: One end of the junction is discordant with germline, which a read error may explain. The gene calls are TRBV7-9 and TRBJ2-1; no firm D call. This CDR3 has 14 residues. From germline, CDR1 is SEHNR and CDR2 FQNEAQ (reference sequence). DNA of the CDR3: TGTGCCGGCAGCTTGGCCCGATGGCCTTATGAGCATTTCTTC. Translated, it gives CAGSLARWPYEHFF.

In this sample, this clonotype turned up once. This chain joins TRBV5-1 and TRBJ2-1; 14 positions agree with TRBD2. The CDR3 loop spans 18 amino acids. Germline CDR1 is SGHRS and CDR2 is YFSETQ. Trimming took 3 bases from V and 5 from J; bases not matched to a gene: 10. The CDR3 nucleotides are TGCGCCAGCAGCTCGAGACTAGCGGGAGGGCTAGCGAACAATGAGCAGTTCTTC. Translating gives CASSSRLAGGLANNEQFF.

The gene calls are TRBV7-9 and TRBJ2-2; maybe TRBD1 (6 bases). Trimming left V 7 bases short and J 3 bases short, with 12 bases between. Germline CDR1 reads SEHNR; CDR2 reads FQNEAQ (reference sequence). The CDR3 spans 14 residues. The CDR3 coding sequence is TGTGCCAGCACCGTGGACAGTTACACCGGGGAGCTGTTTTTT. This sequence encodes CASTVDSYTGELFF.

The chain employs TRBV24-1 and TRBJ2-7, with 8 bases fitting TRBD1. Per germline, CDR1 KGHDR and CDR2 SFDVKD. This CDR3 contains 15 residues. V was pared by 3 bases and J by 5 bases, with 8 bases of the junction left unmatched. The CDR3 nucleotides are TGTGCCACCAGTGATACCGGGACAGGAGGGGACGAGCAGTACTTC. This gives the protein CATSDTGTGGDEQYF.

J is TRBJ1-1 and V is TRBV6-5, with D possibly TRBD1 on 5 matching bases. V gave up 7 bases and J gave up 5 bases, with 17 bases separating them. The CDR3 has 14 residues. Germline values: CDR1 MNHEY, CDR2 SVGAGI. The CDR3 region has the DNA TGTGCCAGCACCAAAGGGGCAGGAAGGACTGAAGCTTTCTTT. This gives the protein CASTKGAGRTEAFF.

V and J are TRBV12-3 or TRBV12-4 and TRBJ2-1, with D unresolved. The CDR3 has 14 amino acids. Trimming shortened V by 6 bases and J by 10 bases, and 19 bases separated the two germline ends. CDR3 nucleotides: TGTGCCAGCAGGCGCCTAGACCGGGCCACCGAGCAGTTCTTC. This encodes CASRRLDRATEQFF.

V gene TRBV21-1 combines with J gene TRBJ2-3; TRBD1 is the table's D call and was not checked against the DNA. TRBV21-1 is shown as a pseudogene. The CDR3 has 16 residues. CDR3 DNA sequence: TGTGCCAGCAGCAATGGACAGGGGTCCGCCACAGATACGCAGTATTTT. It encodes CASSNGQGSATDTQYF.

This clonotype was observed a handful of times. The chain uses TRBV12-3 or TRBV12-4 and TRBJ1-2; D might be TRBD1 (5 bases). V lost 4 bases to trimming and J lost 5 bases, with 14 bases between them. The CDR3 is 14 amino acids. The CDR3 DNA sequence: TGTGCCAGCAGTTACACCAGGGCAGGGTATGGCTACACCTTC. It yields the protein CASSYTRAGYGYTF.

This rearrangement joins TRBV7-2 to TRBJ2-1; 9 bases line up with TRBD2. The CDR3 loop spans 15 amino acids. V lost 3 bases, J lost 8 bases, and 8 bases stayed unmatched. Germline V gene lookup returns CDR1 SGHTA and CDR2 FQGNSA. CDR3 protein: CASSFTGGGAYEQFF. DNA for the CDR3: TGTGCCAGCAGCTTCACGGGCGGGGGGGCCTATGAGCAGTTCTTC.

This clonotype showed up just a few times. J is TRBJ2-6 and V is TRBV12-3 or TRBV12-4; D possibly uses TRBD1 or TRBD2 (5 bases each). Trimming removed 8 bases at V and 1 base at J, with 18 bases between. The CDR3 is 17 residues long. The CDR3 nucleotides read TGTGCCAGCTGCCAACGAGGGGATCCGTCTGGGGCCAACGTCCTGACTTTC. This sequence encodes CASCQRGDPSGANVLTF.